Sequencing of this T cell receptor beta chain was carried out in a study of cytomegalovirus exposure and HLA in healthy donors. Overall study context: In a previous analysis, 110 million or so unique TCR beta sequences were found from roughly 200 million T cells.

PCR was performed using 60 Vbeta and 13 Jbeta primers. Repertoires were generated with immunoSEQ multiplex PCR, while TCRdb's copy carries only in-frame clones and drops some. The sample shows 85,000 to 130,000 clones, around 80% of them seen only once. Germline V CDR1 and CDR2: LGHNA, YNFKEQ. The CDR3 extends over 17 amino acids. Trimming cost V 1 base and J 6 bases; bases outside gene matches: 9. Study-wide points: TCR beta sequences numbering some 17,000 were associated with HLA alleles at 0.05 false discovery rate in a later analysis. Cytomegalovirus association was assigned to more than 150 TCR beta chains. Most CMV-associated TCR beta chains were later found to appear HLA-restricted.

About this clone: The antigen is unknown.

Sequencing used PBMCs. The receptor's source is a man between 35 and 55 years old in good health and CMV-seronegative. This chain uses TRBV4-2 with TRBJ2-1; 10 nucleotides match TRBD2. The chain's CDR3 is CASSQVSQRGGSNEQFF. CDR3 nucleotide sequence: TGTGCCAGCAGCCAAGTATCTCAGCGGGGGGGTTCCAATGAGCAGTTCTTC.